This TCR beta chain was found in a study of blood T cell repertoires in COVID-19. Background on the study: Samples came from the United States, Italy and Spain, spanning acute and convalescent COVID-19. T cells, B-cell-depleted T cells, or PBMCs supplied cDNA or gDNA.

Sequencing was performed with immunoSEQ multiplex PCR; in TCRdb, only in-frame clones are kept and a portion is missing. This table has about 120,000 clones, 65% to 90% appearing once. What was sequenced was peripheral blood. The sequence was obtained from a woman of 80 years or more with acute or convalescent COVID-19.

In DNA form, the CDR3 reads TGTGCCATCAGGGAAACAGGGGGTATTGGCTACACCTTC. Protein product: CAIRETGGIGYTF. The rearrangement joins TRBV10-3 to TRBJ1-2, with 8 nucleotides matching TRBD1. In germline, CDR1 is ENHRY, CDR2 SYGVKD. Losses at the gene ends were 6 bases for V and 7 bases for J; bases not matched to a gene: 7. The CDR3 runs 13 residues.